Described below is a single T cell receptor (beta chain) sequence and its context. The antigen is not known. This record belongs to a study of T cell responses to AZD1222 COVID-19 vaccine. Study-level results: Following two doses of AZD1222, Spike-specific TCR breadth and depth rose. White British ancestry dominated among donors, who included more females, and clonal diversity was possibly underestimated.

The CDR3 has 16 amino acids. CDR1 is MGHRA and CDR2 is YSYEKL in the germline V gene. The V gene lost 0 bases and the J gene lost 1 base, with 10 bases spanning the gap. The data were produced by immunoSEQ multiplex PCR, yet TCRdb's version contains in-frame clones alone and is incomplete. The sample lists 150,000 to 190,000 clones; approximately 90% were seen once. Sequencing was performed on peripheral blood, taken on day 0 of AZD1222 vaccination. This TCR came from an adult in good health. The gene calls are TRBV4-1 and TRBJ1-5; D not resolved. CDR3 nucleotide sequence: TGCGCCAGCAGCCAAGATATGTCAGAGAGCAATCAGCCCCAGCATTTT. It codes for CASSQDMSESNQPQHF.